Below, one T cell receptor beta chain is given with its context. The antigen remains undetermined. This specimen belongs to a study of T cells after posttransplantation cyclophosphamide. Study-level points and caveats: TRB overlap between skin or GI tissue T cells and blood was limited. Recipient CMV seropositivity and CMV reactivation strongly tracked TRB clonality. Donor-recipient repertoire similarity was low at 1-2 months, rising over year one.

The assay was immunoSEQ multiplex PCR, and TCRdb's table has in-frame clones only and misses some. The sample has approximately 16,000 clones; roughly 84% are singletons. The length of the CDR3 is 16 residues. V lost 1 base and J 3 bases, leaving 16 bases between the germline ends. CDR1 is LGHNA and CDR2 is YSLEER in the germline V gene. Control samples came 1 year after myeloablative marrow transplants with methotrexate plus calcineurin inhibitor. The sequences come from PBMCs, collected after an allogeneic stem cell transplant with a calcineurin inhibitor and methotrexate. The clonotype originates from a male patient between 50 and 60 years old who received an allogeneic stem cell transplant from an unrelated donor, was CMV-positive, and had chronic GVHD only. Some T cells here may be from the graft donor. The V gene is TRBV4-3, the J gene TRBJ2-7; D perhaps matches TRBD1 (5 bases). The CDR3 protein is CASSQGGAATVYEQYF. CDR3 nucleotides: TGCGCCAGCAGCCAAGGTGGGGCTGCGACAGTCTACGAGCAGTACTTC.